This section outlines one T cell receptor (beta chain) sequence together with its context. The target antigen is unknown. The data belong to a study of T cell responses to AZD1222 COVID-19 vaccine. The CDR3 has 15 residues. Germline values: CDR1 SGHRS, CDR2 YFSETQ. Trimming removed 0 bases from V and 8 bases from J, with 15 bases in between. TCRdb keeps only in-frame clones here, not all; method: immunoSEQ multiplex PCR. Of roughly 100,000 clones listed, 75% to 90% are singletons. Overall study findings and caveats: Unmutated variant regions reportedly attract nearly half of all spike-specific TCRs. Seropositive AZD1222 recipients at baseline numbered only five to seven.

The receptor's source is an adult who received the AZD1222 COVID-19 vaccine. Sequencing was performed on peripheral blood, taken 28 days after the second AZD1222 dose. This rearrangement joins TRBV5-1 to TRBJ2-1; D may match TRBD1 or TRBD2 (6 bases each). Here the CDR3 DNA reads TGCGCCAGCAGCTTGGGAGGGGGGCTAGTCTATGAGCAGTTCTTC. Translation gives CASSLGGGLVYEQFF. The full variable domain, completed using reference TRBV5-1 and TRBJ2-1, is KAGVTQTPRYLIKTRGQQVTLSCSPISGHRSVSWYQQTPGQGLQFLFEYFSETQRNKGNFPGRFSGRQFSNSRSEMNVSTLELGDSALYLCASSLGGGLVYEQFFGPGTRLTVL.